Presented here are 28 T cell receptor beta chains from one specimen sequenced in a study of cytomegalovirus exposure and HLA in healthy donors. Use of 60 Vbeta and 13 Jbeta primers characterized the PCR. TCRdb's table, derived via immunoSEQ multiplex PCR, lists solely in-frame clones and lacks some. The data contain approximately 81,000 clones, 77% of them singletons. The sequencing input was PBMCs. Receptors were obtained from a man aged 45-60 years in good health and CMV-seropositive.

CDR3 nucleotide sequence: TGTGCCAGCAGCTTAACGGGGAATCAGCCCCAGCATTTT. Translating it yields CASSLTGNQPQHF. The chain recombines TRBV11-3 with TRBJ1-5; no reliable D call. Trimming shortened V by 2 bases and J by 4 bases, and 6 bases separated the two germline ends. From germline, CDR1 is SGHNT and CDR2 YENEEA. The CDR3 contains 13 residues.

This clone was detected once. The CDR3 is CASSAVSSGNTIYF. Written as DNA, the CDR3 is TGCGCCAGCAGTGCCGTGTCCTCTGGAAACACCATATATTTT. The chain links TRBV10-1 to TRBJ1-3; D is uncertain. CDR3 size: 14 residues. Deletions cut 4 bases from V and 0 bases from J, with 7 bases between. CDR1 WNHNN and CDR2 SYGVQD come from the germline V gene (reference sequence).

The chain has TRBV6-5 and TRBJ1-1, with unresolved D. V lost 6 bases, J lost 1 base, and 12 bases lay in between. This CDR3 spans 14 amino acids. Germline loops: CDR1 MNHEY, CDR2 SVGAGI. DNA for the CDR3: TGTGCCAGCAGGGGTAGACAAGGGAACACTGAAGCTTTCTTT. This gives the protein CASRGRQGNTEAFF.

V gene TRBV7-3 combines with J gene TRBJ2-7; D may be TRBD2 (5 bases). The germline gives CDR1 SGHTA, CDR2 FQGTGA. Deletions cut 5 bases from V and 9 bases from J, with 11 bases between. The CDR3 loop spans 11 amino acids. The CDR3 bases are TGTGCCAGCAGCCCCCGGGGTGCGCAGTACTTC. Amino acid sequence: CASSPRGAQYF.

The rearrangement uses TRBV19 and TRBJ2-7; TRBD2 matches 7 bases. Germline CDR1 LNHDA, CDR2 SQIVND (reference sequence). J was trimmed by 4 bases and V by 2 bases; bases with no gene match: 8. The CDR3 totals 15 residues. The CDR3 sequence: CASSIPGGSGYEQYF. As DNA, the CDR3 is TGTGCCAGTAGTATACCGGGCGGGAGCGGGTACGAGCAGTACTTC.

This clone was picked up one time. The chain recombines TRBV7-6 with TRBJ2-6; possibly TRBD1 for D (6 bases). Looked up from germline, CDR1 is SGHVS and CDR2 is FNYEAQ. The V gene lost 3 bases and the J gene lost 2 bases, with 8 bases spanning the gap. CDR3 length equals 15 residues. CDR3 sequence: CASSFGQPGANVLTF. The CDR3 DNA follows: TGTGCCAGCAGCTTCGGACAGCCTGGGGCCAACGTCCTGACTTTC.

The sample holds one count of this clone. The chain joins TRBV9 to TRBJ2-2; 7 bases agree with TRBD1. Germline CDR1 and CDR2: SGDLS and YYNGEE. J was trimmed by 2 bases and V by 0 bases; bases with no gene match: 7. This CDR3 spans 17 amino acids. CDR3: CASSVAWGTANTGELFF. The CDR3 coding sequence is TGTGCCAGCAGCGTAGCCTGGGGGACAGCAAACACCGGGGAGCTGTTTTTT.

This clone was counted once. The CDR3: CASSSLAGGKNEQFF. Here the CDR3 DNA reads TGTGCCAGCAGCTCACTAGCGGGAGGGAAGAATGAGCAGTTCTTC. The chain joins TRBV7-2 to TRBJ2-1; TRBD2 aligns across 13 bases. J gave up 7 bases and V 4 bases, and 4 bases lay outside the gene matches. The V gene's germline CDR1 is SGHTA and CDR2 FQGNSA. The CDR3 totals 15 residues.

The chain uses TRBV7-2 and TRBJ2-5; possibly TRBD2 for D (6 bases). The J call may be wrong; the DNA end is better matched by TRBJ2-7. In germline, CDR1 is SGHTA, CDR2 FQGNSA. The CDR3 is 15 residues long. CDR3 in DNA: TGTGCCAGCAGCTTAGCTGGGACTGGCAAATACGAGCAGTACTTC. This gives the protein CASSLAGTGKYEQYF.

This clone showed up just once. The chain combines TRBV19 with TRBJ2-3; 9 positions match TRBD2. The J segment lost 4 bases and the V segment lost 1 base, leaving 9 bases of the junction unmatched. CDR3 length: 17 amino acids. Germline CDR1 is LNHDA and CDR2 is SQIVND (reference sequence). The CDR3 loop is CASSIGNSGSEADTQYF. The CDR3 nucleotides read TGTGCCAGTAGTATAGGTAATAGCGGGAGTGAGGCAGATACGCAGTATTTT.

This clone was seen a single time. The rearrangement uses TRBV11-2 and TRBJ2-1; 11 bases agree with TRBD2. The CDR3 is 15 residues long. Germline assignment: CDR1 SGHAT and CDR2 FQNNGV. V shed 5 bases, J shed 4 bases, and the junction held 4 bases outside the gene matches. CDR3 sequence reads: CASSTTSGEYNEQFF. In DNA form, the CDR3 reads TGTGCCAGCAGCACGACTAGCGGGGAGTACAATGAGCAGTTCTTC.

V gene TRBV5-1 combines with J gene TRBJ2-7; 7 nucleotides match TRBD1. V was clipped by 0 bases and J by 1 base; unmatched bases: 4. Germline V gene sequence: CDR1 SGHRS, CDR2 YFSETQ. This CDR3 has 15 amino acids. The CDR3 bases are TGCGCCAGCAGCTTGGATGGGACAGTATCCTACGAGCAGTACTTC. This encodes CASSLDGTVSYEQYF.

The rearrangement links TRBV5-1 to TRBJ2-1; TRBD2 agrees at 14 bases. Trimming at V came to 3 bases and at J to 6 bases, leaving 2 bases not matched to a gene. The CDR3 contains 15 residues. The germline V gene encodes CDR1 SGHRS and CDR2 YFSETQ. The CDR3 sequence is CASSSGLAGGNEQFF. Written as DNA, the CDR3 is TGCGCCAGCAGCTCCGGACTAGCGGGAGGCAATGAGCAGTTCTTC.

V usage is TRBV30 and J usage is TRBJ2-7; D not certain. V gave up 8 bases and J gave up 3 bases, with 14 bases separating them. This CDR3 is 12 amino acids long. The germline V gene has CDR1 GTSNPN and CDR2 SVGIG (reference sequence). CDR3 protein: CAVDTAGYEQYF. The CDR3 region has the DNA TGTGCCGTTGACACCGCCGGCTACGAGCAGTACTTC.

This chain uses TRBV5-6 with TRBJ1-2, with D perhaps TRBD1 (5 bases). CDR3 length equals 15 residues. The germline gives CDR1 SGHDT, CDR2 YYEEEE. Trimming stripped 4 bases from V and 6 bases from J, with 19 bases between. CDR3 region: CASSEPGTKGNGYTF. As DNA, the CDR3 is TGTGCCAGCAGCGAGCCCGGGACTAAGGGGAATGGCTACACCTTC.

V is TRBV5-1 and J is TRBJ2-4, with 7 bases matching TRBD2. The CDR3 contains 15 residues. V shed 0 bases, J shed 4 bases, and the junction held 4 bases outside the gene matches. Germline assignment: CDR1 SGHRS and CDR2 YFSETQ. CDR3 region: CASSLVGGSKNIQYF. DNA for the CDR3: TGCGCCAGCAGCTTGGTCGGCGGGAGTAAAAACATTCAGTACTTC. Together with reference TRBV5-1 and TRBJ2-4, the CDR3 gives the full variable domain: KAGVTQTPRYLIKTRGQQVTLSCSPISGHRSVSWYQQTPGQGLQFLFEYFSETQRNKGNFPGRFSGRQFSNSRSEMNVSTLELGDSALYLCASSLVGGSKNIQYFGAGTRLSVL.

The chain joins TRBV2 to TRBJ2-5; D unclear. The CDR3 contains 12 residues. Trimming shortened V by 3 bases and J by 5 bases, and 7 bases separated the two germline ends. Germline-derived CDR1 and CDR2 are SNHLY and FYNNEI. DNA of the CDR3: TGTGCCAGCAGTGACTTTCGGGAGACCCAGTACTTC. Its translation is CASSDFRETQYF.

This clone was detected only a few times. Here the CDR3 DNA reads TGTGCCAGCTTACAGGGCTATGACGGGGAGCTGTTTTTT. Translated, it gives CASLQGYDGELFF. This chain uses TRBV18 with TRBJ2-2; maybe TRBD1 (6 bases). Looked up from germline, CDR1 is KGHSH and CDR2 is LQKENI. The CDR3 consists of 13 residues. Trimming removed 7 bases at V and 7 bases at J, with 13 bases between. Full variable domain (remainder filled in from reference TRBV18 and TRBJ2-2): NAGVMQNPRHLVRRRGQEARLRCSPMKGHSHVYWYRQLPEEGLKFMVYLQKENIIDESGMPKERFSAEFPKEGPSILRIQQVVRGDSAAYFCASLQGYDGELFFGEGSRLTVL.

In this sample, this clone turned up a few times. The V gene is TRBV4-3, the J gene TRBJ1-4, with 9 positions matching TRBD1. CDR1 and CDR2 from the germline V gene are LGHNA and YSLEER. The length of the CDR3 is 17 residues. Losses at the gene ends were 6 bases for V and 0 bases for J; bases not matched to a gene: 8. As DNA, the CDR3 is TGCGCCAGCAGGCGGACCGGGACAGGGTCAACTAATGAAAAACTGTTTTTT. Translating it yields CASRRTGTGSTNEKLFF.

The genes are TRBV25-1 and TRBJ2-7; perhaps TRBD1 as D (6 bases). V dropped 2 bases and J dropped 6 bases, with 14 bases sitting between them. Germline CDR1 and CDR2: MGHDK and SYGVNS. The CDR3 has 14 amino acids. The CDR3 loop reads CASSESPGVGEQYF. Here the CDR3 DNA reads TGTGCCAGCAGTGAAAGTCCAGGGGTGGGCGAGCAGTACTTC.

The V call is TRBV5-1, the J call TRBJ2-7, with 8 bases that match TRBD2. CDR1 is SGHRS, CDR2 YFSETQ, per germline. The CDR3 contains 12 residues. Losses at the gene ends were 2 bases for V and 6 bases for J; bases not matched to a gene: 1. CDR3 protein: CASSFGGGEQYF. The CDR3 coding sequence is TGCGCCAGCAGCTTCGGGGGGGGCGAGCAGTACTTC.

The J gene is TRBJ1-4, the V gene TRBV5-1; TRBD1 might be the D (6 bases). Trimming removed 2 bases at V and 0 bases at J, with 8 bases between. The germline V gene has CDR1 SGHRS and CDR2 YFSETQ. The CDR3 is made up of 15 amino acids. The CDR3, as DNA: TGCGCCAGCAGCTTACAGGGCGCAACTAATGAAAAACTGTTTTTT. It codes for CASSLQGATNEKLFF.

The chain couples TRBV6-5 to TRBJ2-2; TRBD1 agrees at 8 bases. The germline V gene encodes CDR1 MNHEY and CDR2 SVGAGI. The CDR3 loop spans 13 amino acids. Germline trimming cut 5 bases from V and 6 bases from J; bases unmatched to any gene: 2. The CDR3 bases are TGTGCCAGCAGTCGACAGGGGCCCGGGGAGCTGTTTTTT. This encodes CASSRQGPGELFF.

This chain uses TRBV6-1 with TRBJ1-5; possibly TRBD1 for D (5 bases). V lost 3 bases and J lost 2, with 20 bases in between. Germline V gene sequence: CDR1 MNHNS, CDR2 SASEGT. The CDR3 extends over 18 amino acids. The CDR3 sequence is CASSDSGRALLGNQPQHF. In DNA, the CDR3 is TGTGCCAGCAGTGATTCAGGGAGGGCTTTATTGGGCAATCAGCCCCAGCATTTT.

J is TRBJ2-3 and V is TRBV7-2, with 10 bases matching TRBD2. V gave up 5 bases and J gave up 5 bases; unmatched junction bases: 7. Germline lookup yields CDR1 SGHTA and CDR2 FQGNSA. This CDR3 is built from 15 residues. CDR3 residues: CASSPPSGRGDTQYF. The DNA for the CDR3 is TGTGCCAGCAGCCCTCCTAGCGGGAGAGGAGATACGCAGTATTTT. The variable domain in full, completed from reference TRBV7-2 and TRBJ2-3, reads GAGVSQSPSNKVTEKGKDVELRCDPISGHTALYWYRQSLGQGLEFLIYFQGNSAPDKSGLPSDRFSAERTGGSVSTLTIQRTQQEDSAVYLCASSPPSGRGDTQYFGPGTRLTVL.

The count of this clone is one. V gene TRBV18 combines with J gene TRBJ2-5, with 8 nucleotides matching TRBD2. The germline V gene encodes CDR1 KGHSH and CDR2 LQKENI. The CDR3 has 15 residues. V trimming: 5 bases; J trimming: 2 bases; junction bases outside the gene matches: 7. The CDR3 DNA follows: TGTGCCAGCTCAAAGACTAGCGCCCAACAAGAGACCCAGTACTTC. Protein product: CASSKTSAQQETQYF.

This chain uses TRBV19 with TRBJ1-1, with a possible D match to TRBD1 (5 bases). Germline CDR1 is LNHDA and CDR2 is SQIVND (reference sequence). V dropped 1 base and J dropped 6 bases, with 15 bases sitting between them. This CDR3 spans 15 amino acids. CDR3 bases: TGTGCCAGTAGTATAGGAGGTGGAGGGGTGGCTGAAGCTTTCTTT. This encodes CASSIGGGGVAEAFF.

This clone was observed a handful of times. The gene calls are TRBV28 and TRBJ2-7, with 7 bases lining up with TRBD1. The germline V gene encodes CDR1 MDHEN and CDR2 SYDVKM. The CDR3 totals 15 residues. The ends lost 5 bases at V and 1 base at J; junction bases unmatched: 8. This chain's CDR3 is CASSTTPGQSYEQYF. The CDR3 DNA follows: TGTGCCAGCAGTACGACTCCGGGACAGTCCTACGAGCAGTACTTC.